This T cell receptor beta chain was documented in a study of blood T cell repertoires in COVID-19. Study background: The study drew acute and convalescent COVID-19 samples from the United States, Italy and Spain. PBMCs, B-cell-depleted T cells, or T cells were the source of the cDNA or gDNA that made up the material.

The germline CDR1 and CDR2 sequences are SEHNR and FQNEAQ (reference sequence). The germline V and J ends were trimmed by 1 base and 8 bases, with 11 bases remaining between them. This CDR3 spans 13 amino acids. How the authors handled the data: Estimated nucleated cell counts came from reference gene primer amplification. Data came from immunoSEQ multiplex PCR; TCRdb stores just in-frame clones and leaves some out. V, J and clone size reflect that table, while D and trimming were determined from the DNA. The table includes under 250,000 clones, 80% detected once. J is TRBJ1-2 and V is TRBV7-9, with a weak D call TRBD1 (5 bases). The sequenced sample was peripheral blood. The receptor was derived from a woman in her 70s with acute or convalescent COVID-19. CDR3 sequence reads: CASSLEVQGGYTF. The CDR3 DNA reads as TGTGCCAGCAGCTTAGAGGTTCAGGGAGGCTACACCTTC.